This T cell receptor (beta chain) is from a study of siplizumab effects on memory and regulatory T cells. TCRdb keeps only in-frame clones here, not all; method: immunoSEQ multiplex PCR. The data hold around 100,000 clones, with more than 85% observed a single time. This CDR3 is built from 12 residues. V was trimmed by 4 bases and J by 1 base, leaving 7 bases between them. Germline V gives CDR1 SQVTM, CDR2 ANQGSEA. This TCR was recovered from a human donor in good health. The sequencing sample was made of CD4+ T cells sorted from blood. The chain uses TRBV29-1 and TRBJ1-1; possible D gene TRBD1, 5 bases. In nucleotides, the CDR3 is TGCAGCGTTGTAAGGGGGAACACTGAAGCTTTCTTT. This sequence encodes CSVVRGNTEAFF.